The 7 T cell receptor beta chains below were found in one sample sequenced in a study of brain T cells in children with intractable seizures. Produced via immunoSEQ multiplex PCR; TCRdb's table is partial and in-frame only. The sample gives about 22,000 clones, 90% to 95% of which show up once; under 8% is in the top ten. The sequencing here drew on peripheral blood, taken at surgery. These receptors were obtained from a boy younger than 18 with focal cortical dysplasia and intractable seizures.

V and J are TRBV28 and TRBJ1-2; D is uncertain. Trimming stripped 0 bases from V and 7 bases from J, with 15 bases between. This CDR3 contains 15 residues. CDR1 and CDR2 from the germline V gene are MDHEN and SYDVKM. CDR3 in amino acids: CASSLWKGPVGGYTF. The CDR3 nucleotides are TGTGCCAGCAGTTTATGGAAAGGGCCGGTCGGTGGCTACACCTTC.

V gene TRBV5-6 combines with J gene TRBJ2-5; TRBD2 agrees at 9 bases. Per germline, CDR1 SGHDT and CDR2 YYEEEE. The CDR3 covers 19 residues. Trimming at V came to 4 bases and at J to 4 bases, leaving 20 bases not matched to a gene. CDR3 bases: TGTGCCAGCAGCACGACTCGCGGGGGGGCTATGGGGAATGGAGAGACCCAGTACTTC. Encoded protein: CASSTTRGGAMGNGETQYF.

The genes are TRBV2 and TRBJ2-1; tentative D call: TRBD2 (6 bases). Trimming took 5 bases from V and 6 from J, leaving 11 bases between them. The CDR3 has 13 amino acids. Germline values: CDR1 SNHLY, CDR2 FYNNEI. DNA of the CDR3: TGTGCCAGCAGTACGGGAGTAGGCAATGAGCAGTTCTTC. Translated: CASSTGVGNEQFF. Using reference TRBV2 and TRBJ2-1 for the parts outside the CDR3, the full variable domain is EPEVTQTPSHQVTQMGQEVILRCVPISNHLYFYWYRQILGQKVEFLVSFYNNEISEKSEIFDDQFSVERPDGSNFTLKIRSTKLEDSAMYFCASSTGVGNEQFFGPGTRLTVL.

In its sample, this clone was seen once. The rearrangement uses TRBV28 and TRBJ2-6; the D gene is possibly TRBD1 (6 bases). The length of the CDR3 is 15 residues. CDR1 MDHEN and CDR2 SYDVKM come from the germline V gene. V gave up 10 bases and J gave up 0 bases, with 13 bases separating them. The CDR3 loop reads CATGQSLSGANVLTF. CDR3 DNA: TGTGCCACTGGACAGTCCCTCTCTGGGGCCAACGTCCTGACTTTC. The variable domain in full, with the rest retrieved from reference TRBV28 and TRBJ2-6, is DVKVTQSSRYLVKRTGEKVFLECVQDMDHENMFWYRQDPGLGLRLIYFSYDVKMKEKGDIPEGYSVSREKKERFSLILESASTNQTSMYLCATGQSLSGANVLTFGAGSRLTVL.

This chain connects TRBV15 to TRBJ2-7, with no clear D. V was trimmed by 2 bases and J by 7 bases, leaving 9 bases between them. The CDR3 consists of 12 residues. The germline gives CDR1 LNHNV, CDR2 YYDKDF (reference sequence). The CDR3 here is CATSRTNGEQYV. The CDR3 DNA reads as TGTGCCACCAGCAGAACCAACGGGGAGCAGTACGTC.

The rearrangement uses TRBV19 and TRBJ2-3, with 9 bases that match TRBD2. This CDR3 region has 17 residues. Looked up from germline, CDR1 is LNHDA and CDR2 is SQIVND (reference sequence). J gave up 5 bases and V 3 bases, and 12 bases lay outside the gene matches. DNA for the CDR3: TGTGCCAGTAGTATGAAGCGGGGGGCCGAGGCGAGAGATACGCAGTATTTT. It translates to CASSMKRGAEARDTQYF. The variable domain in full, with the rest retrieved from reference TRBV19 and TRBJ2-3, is DGGITQSPKYLFRKEGQNVTLSCEQNLNHDAMYWYRQDPGQGLRLIYYSQIVNDFQKGDIAEGYSVSREKKESFPLTVTSAQKNPTAFYLCASSMKRGAEARDTQYFGPGTRLTVL.

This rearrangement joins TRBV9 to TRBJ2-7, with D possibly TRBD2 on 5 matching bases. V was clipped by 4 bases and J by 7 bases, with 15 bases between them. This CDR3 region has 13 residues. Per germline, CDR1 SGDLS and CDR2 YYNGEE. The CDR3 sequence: CASSPSTSEEQYF. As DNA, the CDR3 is TGTGCCAGCAGCCCCAGTACTAGTGAAGAGCAGTACTTC.